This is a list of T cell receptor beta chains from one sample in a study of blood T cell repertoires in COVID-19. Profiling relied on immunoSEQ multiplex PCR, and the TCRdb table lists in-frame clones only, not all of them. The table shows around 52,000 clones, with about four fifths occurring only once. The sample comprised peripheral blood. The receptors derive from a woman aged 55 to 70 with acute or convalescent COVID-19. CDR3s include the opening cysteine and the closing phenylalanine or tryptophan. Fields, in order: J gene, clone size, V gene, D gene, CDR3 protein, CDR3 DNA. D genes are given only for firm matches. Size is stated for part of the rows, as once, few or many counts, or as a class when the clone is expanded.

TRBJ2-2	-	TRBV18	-	CASSPSSGELFF	TGTGCCAGCTCACCTTCATCCGGGGAGCTGTTTTTT
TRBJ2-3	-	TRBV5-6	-	CASSSKATDTQYF	TGTGCCAGCAGCTCTAAAGCGACAGATACGCAGTATTTT
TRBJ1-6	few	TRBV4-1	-	CASSQDWPGVSPLHF	TGCGCCAGCAGCCAAGATTGGCCAGGGGTGTCACCCCTCCACTTT
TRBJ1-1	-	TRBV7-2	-	CASSSLGGKDGAFF	TGTGCCAGCAGCTCCCTGGGGGGTAAGGATGGAGCTTTCTTT
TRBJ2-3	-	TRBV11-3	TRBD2	CASSLAGGTDTQYF	TGTGCCAGCAGCTTAGCGGGGGGGACAGATACGCAGTATTTT
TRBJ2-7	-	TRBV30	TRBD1	CAWTSGTGVDEQYF	TGTGCCTGGACGTCCGGGACAGGGGTGGACGAGCAGTACTTC
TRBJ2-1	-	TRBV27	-	CASSLSGQGGNEQFF	TGTGCCAGCAGTTTATCCGGACAGGGAGGGAATGAGCAGTTCTTC
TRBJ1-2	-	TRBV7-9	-	CASSKSGAPQAYTF	TGTGCCAGCAGCAAATCGGGAGCACCCCAGGCCTACACCTTC
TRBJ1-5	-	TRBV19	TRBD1	CASSARTGYQPQHF	TGTGCCAGTAGTGCCCGGACAGGGTATCAGCCCCAGCATTTT
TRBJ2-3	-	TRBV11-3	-	CASSLGPLQGDTQYF	TGTGCCAGCAGCTTAGGCCCTCTGCAGGGGGATACGCAGTATTTT
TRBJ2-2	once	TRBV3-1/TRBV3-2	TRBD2	CASSQGLAGMNTGELFF	TGTGCCAGCAGCCAAGGTTTAGCGGGGATGAACACCGGGGAGCTGTTTTTT
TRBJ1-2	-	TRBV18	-	CASSVDRDKSSYGYTF	TGTGCCAGCTCAGTGGACCGGGACAAATCATCCTATGGCTACACCTTC
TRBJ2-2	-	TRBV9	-	CASSVGQQVGVTGELFF	TGTGCCAGCAGCGTAGGCCAGCAGGTCGGGGTCACCGGGGAGCTGTTTTTT
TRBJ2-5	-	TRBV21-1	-	CASRGVGPTPPETQYF	TGTGCCAGCAGGGGAGTAGGACCAACACCACCAGAGACCCAGTACTTC
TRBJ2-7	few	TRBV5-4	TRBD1	CASSERDSSYEQYF	TGTGCCAGCAGCGAGAGGGACAGCTCCTACGAGCAGTACTTC
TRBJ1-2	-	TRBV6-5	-	CASSYDRIYGYTF	TGTGCCAGCAGTTACGACAGGATCTATGGCTACACCTTC
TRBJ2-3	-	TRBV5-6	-	CASSFGTDTQYF	TGTGCCAGCAGCTTCGGGACAGATACGCAGTATTTT
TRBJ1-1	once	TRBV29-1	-	CSVASVTEAFF	TGCAGCGTTGCGTCTGTCACTGAAGCTTTCTTT
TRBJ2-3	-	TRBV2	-	CASKKRLGSTDTQYF	TGTGCCAGCAAAAAGCGCCTAGGTAGCACAGATACGCAGTATTTT
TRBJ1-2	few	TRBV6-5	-	CASSYRGGGNYGYTF	TGTGCCAGCAGTTACAGGGGAGGGGGGAACTATGGCTACACCTTC